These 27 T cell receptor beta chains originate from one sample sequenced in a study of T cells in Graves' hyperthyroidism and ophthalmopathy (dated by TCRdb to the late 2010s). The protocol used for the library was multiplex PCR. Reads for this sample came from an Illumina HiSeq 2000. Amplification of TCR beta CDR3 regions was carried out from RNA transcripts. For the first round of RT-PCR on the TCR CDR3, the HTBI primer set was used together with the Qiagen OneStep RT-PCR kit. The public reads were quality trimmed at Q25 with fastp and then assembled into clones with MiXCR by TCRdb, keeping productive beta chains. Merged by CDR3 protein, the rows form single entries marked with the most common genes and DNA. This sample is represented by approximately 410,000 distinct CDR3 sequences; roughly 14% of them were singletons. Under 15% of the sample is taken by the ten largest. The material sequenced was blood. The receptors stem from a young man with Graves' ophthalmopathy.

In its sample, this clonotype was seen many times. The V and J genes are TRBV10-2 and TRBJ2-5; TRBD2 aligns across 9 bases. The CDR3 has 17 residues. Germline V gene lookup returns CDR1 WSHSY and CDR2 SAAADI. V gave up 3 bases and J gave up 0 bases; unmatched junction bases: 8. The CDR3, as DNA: TGCGCCAGCAGTGATTGGGGAAGCGGGGGGAACCAAGAGACCCAGTACTTC. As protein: CASSDWGSGGNQETQYF.

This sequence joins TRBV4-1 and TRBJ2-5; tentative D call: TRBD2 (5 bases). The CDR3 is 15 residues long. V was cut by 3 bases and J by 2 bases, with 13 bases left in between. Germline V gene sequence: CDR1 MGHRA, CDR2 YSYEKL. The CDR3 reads CASSHVDFFQETQYF. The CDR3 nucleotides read TGCGCCAGCAGCCACGTGGACTTTTTTCAAGAGACCCAGTACTTC.

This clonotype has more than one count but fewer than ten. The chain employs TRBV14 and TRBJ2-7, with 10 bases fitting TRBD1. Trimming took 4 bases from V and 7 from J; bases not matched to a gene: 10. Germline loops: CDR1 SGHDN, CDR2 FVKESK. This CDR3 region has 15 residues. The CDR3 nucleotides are TGTGCCAGCAGCCCAGCAGAGACAGGGGGCTATGAGCAGTACTTC. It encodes CASSPAETGGYEQYF.

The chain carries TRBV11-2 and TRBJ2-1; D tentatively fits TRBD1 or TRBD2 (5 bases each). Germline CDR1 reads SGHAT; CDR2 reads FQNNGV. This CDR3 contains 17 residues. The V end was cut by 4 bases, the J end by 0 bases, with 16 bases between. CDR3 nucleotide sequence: TGTGCCAGCAGCTACATGTACGGGGCTTTCTCCTACAATGAGCAGTTCTTC. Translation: CASSYMYGAFSYNEQFF.

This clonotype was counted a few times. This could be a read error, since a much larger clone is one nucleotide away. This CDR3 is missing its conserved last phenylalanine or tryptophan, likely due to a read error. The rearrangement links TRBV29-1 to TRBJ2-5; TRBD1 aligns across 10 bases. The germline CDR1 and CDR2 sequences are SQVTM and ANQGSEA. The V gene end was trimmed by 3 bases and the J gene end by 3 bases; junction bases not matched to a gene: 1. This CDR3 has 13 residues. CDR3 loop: CSVEGTGEETQYS. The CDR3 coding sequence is TGCAGCGTTGAGGGGACAGGGGAAGAGACCCAGTACTCC.

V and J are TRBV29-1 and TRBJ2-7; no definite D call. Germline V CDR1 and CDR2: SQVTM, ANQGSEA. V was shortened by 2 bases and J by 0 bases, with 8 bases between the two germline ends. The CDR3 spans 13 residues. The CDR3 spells CSVEMGNSYEQYF. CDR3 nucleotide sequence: TGCAGCGTTGAAATGGGAAACTCCTACGAGCAGTACTTC.

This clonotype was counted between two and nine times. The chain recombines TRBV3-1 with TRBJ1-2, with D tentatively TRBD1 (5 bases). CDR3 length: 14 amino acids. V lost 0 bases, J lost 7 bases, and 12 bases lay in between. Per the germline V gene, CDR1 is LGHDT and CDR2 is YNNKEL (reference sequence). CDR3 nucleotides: TGTGCCAGCAGCCAAGATCTTGCGACAGTTGGCTACACCTTC. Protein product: CASSQDLATVGYTF.

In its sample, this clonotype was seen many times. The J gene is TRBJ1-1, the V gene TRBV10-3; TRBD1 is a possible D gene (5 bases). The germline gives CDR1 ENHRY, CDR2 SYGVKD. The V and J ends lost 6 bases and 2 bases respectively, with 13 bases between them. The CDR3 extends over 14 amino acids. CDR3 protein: CAIRGSGTNTEAFF. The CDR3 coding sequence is TGTGCCATCAGGGGGTCTGGGACCAACACTGAAGCTTTCTTT.

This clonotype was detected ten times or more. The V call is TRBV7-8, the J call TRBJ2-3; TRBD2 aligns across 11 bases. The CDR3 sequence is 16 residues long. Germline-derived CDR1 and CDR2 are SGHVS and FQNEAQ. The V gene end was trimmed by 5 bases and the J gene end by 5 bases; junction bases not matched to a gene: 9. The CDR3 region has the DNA TGTGCCAGCAGCCCACGCCGACTAGCGGGAAAAGATACGCAGTATTTT. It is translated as CASSPRRLAGKDTQYF. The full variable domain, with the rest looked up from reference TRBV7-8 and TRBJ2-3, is GAGVSQSPRYKVAKRGQDVALRCDPISGHVSLFWYQQALGQGPEFLTYFQNEAQLDKSGLPSDRFFAERPEGSVSTLKIQRTQQEDSAVYLCASSPRRLAGKDTQYFGPGTRLTVL.

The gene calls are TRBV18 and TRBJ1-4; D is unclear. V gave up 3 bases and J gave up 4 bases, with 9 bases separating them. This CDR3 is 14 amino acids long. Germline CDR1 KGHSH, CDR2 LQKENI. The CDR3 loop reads CASSPDTVNEKLFF. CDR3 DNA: TGTGCCAGCTCACCTGACACGGTTAATGAAAAACTGTTTTTT.

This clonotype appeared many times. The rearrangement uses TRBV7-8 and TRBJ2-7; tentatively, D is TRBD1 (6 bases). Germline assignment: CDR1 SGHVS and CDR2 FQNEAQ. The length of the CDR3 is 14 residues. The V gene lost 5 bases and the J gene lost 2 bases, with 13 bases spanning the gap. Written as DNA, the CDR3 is TGTGCCAGCAGCCCCCTGACAGGCCCCTACGAGCAGTACTTC. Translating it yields CASSPLTGPYEQYF.

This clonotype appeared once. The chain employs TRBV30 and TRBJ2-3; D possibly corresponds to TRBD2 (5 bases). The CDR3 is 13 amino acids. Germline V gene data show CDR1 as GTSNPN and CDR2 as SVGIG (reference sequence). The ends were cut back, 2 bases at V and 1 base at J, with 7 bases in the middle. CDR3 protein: CAWSYGGTDTQYF. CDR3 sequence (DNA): TGTGCCTGGAGTTACGGGGGCACAGATACGCAGTATTTT.

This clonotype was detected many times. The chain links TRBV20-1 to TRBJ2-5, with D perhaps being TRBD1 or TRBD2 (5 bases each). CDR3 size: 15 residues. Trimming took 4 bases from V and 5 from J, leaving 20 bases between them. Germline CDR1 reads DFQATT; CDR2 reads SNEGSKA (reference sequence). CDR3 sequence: CSANPSGRGLETQYF. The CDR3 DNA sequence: TGCAGTGCTAACCCTTCGGGACGAGGATTGGAGACCCAGTACTTC.

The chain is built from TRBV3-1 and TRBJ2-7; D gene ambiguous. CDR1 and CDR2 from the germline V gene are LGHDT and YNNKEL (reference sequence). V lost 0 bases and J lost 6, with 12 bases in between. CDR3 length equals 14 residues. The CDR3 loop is CASSQDPGSGEQYF. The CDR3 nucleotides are TGTGCCAGCAGCCAAGATCCAGGCTCGGGCGAGCAGTACTTC.

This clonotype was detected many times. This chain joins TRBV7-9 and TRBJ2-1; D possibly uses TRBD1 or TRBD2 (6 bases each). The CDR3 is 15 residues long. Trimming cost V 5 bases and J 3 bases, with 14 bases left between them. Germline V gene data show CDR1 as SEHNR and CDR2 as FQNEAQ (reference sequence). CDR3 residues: CASSPGAGIYNEQFF. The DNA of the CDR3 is TGTGCCAGCAGCCCGGGGGCGGGGATCTACAATGAGCAGTTCTTC.

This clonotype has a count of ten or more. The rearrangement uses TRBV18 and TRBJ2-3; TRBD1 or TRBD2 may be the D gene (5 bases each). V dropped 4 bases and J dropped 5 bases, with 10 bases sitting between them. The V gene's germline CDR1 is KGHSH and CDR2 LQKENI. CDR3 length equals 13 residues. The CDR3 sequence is CASSRGGQDTQYF. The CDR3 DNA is TGTGCCAGCTCACGTGGGGGTCAAGATACGCAGTATTTT.

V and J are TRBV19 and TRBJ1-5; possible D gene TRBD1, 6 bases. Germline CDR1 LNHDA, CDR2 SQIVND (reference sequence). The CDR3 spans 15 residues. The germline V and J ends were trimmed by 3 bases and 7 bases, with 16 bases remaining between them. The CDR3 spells CASSIMGGTKQPQHF. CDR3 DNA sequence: TGTGCCAGTAGTATTATGGGGGGCACTAAACAGCCCCAGCATTTT.

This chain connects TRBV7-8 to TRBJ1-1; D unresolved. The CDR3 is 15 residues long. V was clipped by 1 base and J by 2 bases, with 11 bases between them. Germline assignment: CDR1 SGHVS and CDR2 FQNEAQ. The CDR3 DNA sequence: TGTGCCAGCAGCTTAGTTCGGGCCAGTAACACTGAAGCTTTCTTT. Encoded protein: CASSLVRASNTEAFF.

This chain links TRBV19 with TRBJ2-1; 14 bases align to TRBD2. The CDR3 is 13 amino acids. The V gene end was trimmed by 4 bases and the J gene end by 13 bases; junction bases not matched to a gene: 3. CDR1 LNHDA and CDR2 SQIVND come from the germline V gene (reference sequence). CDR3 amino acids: CASSTGLAGEQFF. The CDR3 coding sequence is TGTGCCAGTAGTACGGGACTAGCGGGGGAACAGTTCTTC.

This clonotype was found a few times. The CDR3 coding sequence is TGTGCCACCAGCAGAGAACAGGGACAGGGCGCTTTCTTT. Protein sequence: CATSREQGQGAFF. The gene calls are TRBV15 and TRBJ1-1, with 9 bases that match TRBD1. The CDR3 consists of 13 residues. The germline V gene encodes CDR1 LNHNV and CDR2 YYDKDF (reference sequence). The J segment lost 11 bases and the V segment lost 0 bases, leaving 4 bases of the junction unmatched.

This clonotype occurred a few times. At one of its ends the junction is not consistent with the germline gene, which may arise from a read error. CDR3 sequence: CAGSQTGGWDYEQYF. Here the CDR3 DNA reads TGTGCCGGCAGCCAAACAGGGGGTTGGGACTACGAGCAGTACTTC. This rearrangement joins TRBV7-6 to TRBJ2-7, with 8 bases aligning to TRBD1. Germline V gene data show CDR1 as SGHVS and CDR2 as FNYEAQ. This CDR3 region has 15 residues.

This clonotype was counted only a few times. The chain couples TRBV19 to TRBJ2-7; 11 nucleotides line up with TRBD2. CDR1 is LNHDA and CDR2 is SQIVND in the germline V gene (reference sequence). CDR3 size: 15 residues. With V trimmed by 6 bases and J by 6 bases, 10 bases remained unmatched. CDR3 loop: CASSLSGRAMGEQYF. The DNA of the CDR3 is TGTGCCAGTAGCCTTAGCGGGAGGGCCATGGGCGAGCAGTACTTC.

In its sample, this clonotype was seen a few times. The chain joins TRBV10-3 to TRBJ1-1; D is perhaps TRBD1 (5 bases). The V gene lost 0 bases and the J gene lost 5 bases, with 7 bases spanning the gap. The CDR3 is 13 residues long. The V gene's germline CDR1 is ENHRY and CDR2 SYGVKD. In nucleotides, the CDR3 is TGTGCCATCAGTGAGTCGACAGTTACTGAAGCTTTCTTT. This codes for CAISESTVTEAFF.

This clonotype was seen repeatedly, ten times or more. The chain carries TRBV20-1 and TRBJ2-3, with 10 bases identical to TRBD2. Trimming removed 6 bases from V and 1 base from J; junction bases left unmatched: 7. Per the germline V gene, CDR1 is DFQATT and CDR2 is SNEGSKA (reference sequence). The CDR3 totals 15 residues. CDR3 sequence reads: CSAQPAGGGTDTQYF. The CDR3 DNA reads TGCAGTGCCCAACCAGCGGGGGGGGGCACAGATACGCAGTATTTT.

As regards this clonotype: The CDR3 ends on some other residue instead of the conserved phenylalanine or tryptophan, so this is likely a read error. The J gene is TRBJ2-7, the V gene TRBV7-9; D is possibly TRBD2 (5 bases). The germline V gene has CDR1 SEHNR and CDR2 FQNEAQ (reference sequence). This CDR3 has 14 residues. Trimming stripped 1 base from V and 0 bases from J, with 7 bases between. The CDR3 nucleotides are TGTGCCAGCAGCTTAGGAGGGAACTCCTACGAGCAGTACCTC. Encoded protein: CASSLGGNSYEQYL.

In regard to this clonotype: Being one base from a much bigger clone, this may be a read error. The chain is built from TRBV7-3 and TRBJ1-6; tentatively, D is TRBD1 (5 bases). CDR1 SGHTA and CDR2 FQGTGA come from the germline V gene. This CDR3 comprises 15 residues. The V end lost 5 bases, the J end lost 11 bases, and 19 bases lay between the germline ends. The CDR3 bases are TGTGCCAGCAGCCCCCCGACAGTATTGGATCCACCCCTCCACTTT. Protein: CASSPPTVLDPPLHF. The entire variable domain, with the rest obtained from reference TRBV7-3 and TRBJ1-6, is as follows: GAGVSQTPSNKVTEKGKYVELRCDPISGHTALYWYRQSLGQGPEFLIYFQGTGAADDSGLPNDRFFAVRPEGSVSTLKIQRTERGDSAVYLCASSPPTVLDPPLHFGNGTRLTVT.

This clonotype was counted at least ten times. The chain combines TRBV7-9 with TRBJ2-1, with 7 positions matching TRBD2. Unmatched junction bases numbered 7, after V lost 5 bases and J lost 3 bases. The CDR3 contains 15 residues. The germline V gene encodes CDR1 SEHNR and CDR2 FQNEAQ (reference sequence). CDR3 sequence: CASSPGLSVYNEQFF. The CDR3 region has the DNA TGTGCCAGCAGCCCGGGACTATCTGTCTACAATGAGCAGTTCTTC.